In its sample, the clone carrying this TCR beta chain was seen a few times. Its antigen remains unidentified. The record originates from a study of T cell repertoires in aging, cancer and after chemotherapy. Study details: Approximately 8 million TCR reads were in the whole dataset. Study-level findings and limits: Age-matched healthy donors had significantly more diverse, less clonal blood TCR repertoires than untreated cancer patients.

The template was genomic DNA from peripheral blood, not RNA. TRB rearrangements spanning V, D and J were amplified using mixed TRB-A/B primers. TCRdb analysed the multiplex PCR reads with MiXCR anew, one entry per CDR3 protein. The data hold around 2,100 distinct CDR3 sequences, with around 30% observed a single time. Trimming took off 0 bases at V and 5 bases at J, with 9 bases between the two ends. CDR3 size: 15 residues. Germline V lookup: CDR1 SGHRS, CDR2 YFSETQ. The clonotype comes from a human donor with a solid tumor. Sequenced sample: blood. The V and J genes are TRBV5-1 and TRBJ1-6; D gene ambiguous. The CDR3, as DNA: TGCGCCAGCAGCTTGGGTGCGGCAAATAATTCACCCCTCCACTTT. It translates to CASSLGAANNSPLHF. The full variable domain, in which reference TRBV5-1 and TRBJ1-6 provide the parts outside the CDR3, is KAGVTQTPRYLIKTRGQQVTLSCSPISGHRSVSWYQQTPGQGLQFLFEYFSETQRNKGNFPGRFSGRQFSNSRSEMNVSTLELGDSALYLCASSLGAANNSPLHFGNGTRLTVT.